Listed below are T cell receptor beta chains from one sample, sequenced in a study of shared clonotypes between healthy human individuals. The data were produced by immunoSEQ multiplex PCR, yet TCRdb's version contains in-frame clones alone and is incomplete. Of around 2.1 million clones in the sample, 85% to 95% were seen once. The material sequenced was naive CD8+ T cells from PBMCs. The receptor set was obtained from a man aged 18 to 30 in good health. Some clones in this sample may be carry-over from other donors' samples. Each CDR3 is given without its conserved first and last residue. The order of the fields is V gene, clone size, J gene, CDR3 protein. Only part of the rows carry a size: once, few, many, or a class if the clone is expanded.

v_gene: TRBV14; abundance: -; j_gene: TRBJ2-5; CDR3aa: ASSPPGAKETQY
v_gene: TRBV29-1; abundance: -; j_gene: TRBJ2-3; CDR3aa: SGRGGRTDTQY
v_gene: TRBV5-1; abundance: -; j_gene: TRBJ2-5; CDR3aa: ASSLFRGTPQETQY
v_gene: TRBV27; abundance: -; j_gene: TRBJ1-1; CDR3aa: ASSPWDLSALSDEAF
v_gene: TRBV5-1; abundance: -; j_gene: TRBJ2-4; CDR3aa: ASSSISADIQY
v_gene: TRBV27; abundance: once; j_gene: TRBJ2-7; CDR3aa: ASSPSPYEQY
v_gene: TRBV19; abundance: -; j_gene: TRBJ2-3; CDR3aa: ASSIKGLAGGPVTDTQY
v_gene: TRBV2; abundance: -; j_gene: TRBJ2-2; CDR3aa: ASSTGVPGELF
v_gene: TRBV7-6; abundance: many; j_gene: TRBJ1-3; CDR3aa: ASSLATDFSGNTIY
v_gene: TRBV28; abundance: -; j_gene: TRBJ2-5; CDR3aa: ASSLSPRQTQY